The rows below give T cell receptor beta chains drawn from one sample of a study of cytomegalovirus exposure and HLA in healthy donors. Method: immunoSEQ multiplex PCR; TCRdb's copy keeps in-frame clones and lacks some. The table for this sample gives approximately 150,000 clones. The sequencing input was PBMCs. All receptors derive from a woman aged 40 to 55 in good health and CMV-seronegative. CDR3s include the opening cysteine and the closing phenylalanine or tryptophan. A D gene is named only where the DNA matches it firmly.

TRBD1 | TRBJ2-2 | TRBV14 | CASSRLWDRETGELFF | TGTGCCAGCAGCCGCCTTTGGGACAGGGAGACCGGGGAGCTGTTTTTT
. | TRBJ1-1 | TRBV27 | CASSAERGYTEAFF | TGTGCCAGCAGTGCTGAGAGGGGGTACACTGAAGCTTTCTTT
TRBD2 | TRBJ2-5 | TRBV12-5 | CASGPGLAGRETQYF | TGTGCTAGTGGACCTGGACTAGCGGGGCGAGAGACCCAGTACTTC
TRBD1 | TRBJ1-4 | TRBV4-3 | CASSLQGQAAEKLFF | TGCGCCAGCAGCCTGCAGGGACAGGCGGCTGAAAAACTGTTTTTT
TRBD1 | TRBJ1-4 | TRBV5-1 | CASSPQGTYNEKLFF | TGCGCCAGCAGCCCACAGGGGACATACAACGAAAAACTGTTTTTT
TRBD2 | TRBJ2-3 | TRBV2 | CASIPPPGLVQDTQYF | TGTGCCAGCATTCCTCCCCCCGGACTAGTCCAAGATACGCAGTATTTT
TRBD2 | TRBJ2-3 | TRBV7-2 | CASSLTPVGGGTDTQYF | TGTGCCAGCAGCTTAACCCCCGTGGGGGGGGGCACAGATACGCAGTATTTT
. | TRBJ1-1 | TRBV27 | CASSPLKRGTEAFF | TGTGCCAGCAGTCCCTTGAAAAGGGGTACTGAAGCTTTCTTT
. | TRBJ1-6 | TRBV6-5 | CASSTQGDNSPLHF | TGTGCCAGCAGTACACAGGGAGATAATTCACCCCTCCACTTT
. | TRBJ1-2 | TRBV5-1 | CASSLEQGPYGYTF | TGCGCCAGCAGCTTGGAGCAGGGGCCTTATGGCTACACCTTC
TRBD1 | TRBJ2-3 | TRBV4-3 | CASSQDSGTDSTDTQYF | TGCGCCAGCAGCCAAGATTCCGGGACAGACAGCACAGATACGCAGTATTTT
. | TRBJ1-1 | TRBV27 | CASSLLGVSAPNQYTEAFF | TGTGCCAGCAGTTTATTAGGAGTGAGCGCTCCAAATCAATACACTGAAGCTTTCTTT
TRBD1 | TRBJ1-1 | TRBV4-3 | CASSRRTGLTEAFF | TGCGCCAGCAGCCGACGGACAGGGCTCACTGAAGCTTTCTTT
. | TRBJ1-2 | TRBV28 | CASSLSRTDYGYTF | TGTGCCAGCAGTTTATCGAGAACCGACTATGGCTACACCTTC
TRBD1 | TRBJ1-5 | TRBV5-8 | CASSYEQGLSNQPQHF | TGTGCCAGCAGCTACGAACAGGGGTTGAGCAATCAGCCCCAGCATTTT
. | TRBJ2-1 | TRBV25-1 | CASSGLPMGTYNEQFF | TGTGCCAGCAGTGGACTCCCAATGGGGACTTACAATGAGCAGTTCTTC
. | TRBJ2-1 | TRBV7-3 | CASSTGNEQFF | TGTGCCAGCAGTACAGGCAATGAGCAGTTCTTC
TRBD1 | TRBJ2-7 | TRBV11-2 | CASSSVSGGAYEQYF | TGTGCCAGCAGCTCCGTGTCAGGGGGCGCATATGAGCAGTACTTC
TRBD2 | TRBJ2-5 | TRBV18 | CASSPFVPGGEQETQYF | TGTGCCAGCTCACCATTCGTTCCGGGGGGGGAACAAGAGACCCAGTACTTC
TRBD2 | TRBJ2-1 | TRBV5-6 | CASSYILAGASSYNEQFF | TGTGCCAGCAGCTACATACTAGCGGGGGCAAGCTCCTACAATGAGCAGTTCTTC
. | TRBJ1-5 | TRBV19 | CASSIDGGASNQPQHF | TGTGCCAGTAGTATAGATGGGGGGGCGAGCAATCAGCCCCAGCATTTT
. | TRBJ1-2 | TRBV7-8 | CASSSRESRGYTF | TGTGCCAGCAGCTCTCGAGAATCTAGGGGCTACACCTTC
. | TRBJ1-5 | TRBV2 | CASGQSALVAQHF | TGTGCCAGCGGACAGTCAGCCCTTGTCGCCCAGCATTTT
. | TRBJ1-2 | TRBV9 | CASSATGGGYGYTF | TGTGCCAGCAGCGCGACAGGCGGGGGGTATGGCTACACCTTC
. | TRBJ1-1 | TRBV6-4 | CASSEGAWNTEAFF | TGTGCCAGCAGTGAGGGGGCTTGGAACACTGAAGCTTTCTTT
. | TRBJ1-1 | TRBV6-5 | CASSYSQDVGTEAFF | TGTGCCAGCAGTTACTCACAGGACGTGGGAACTGAAGCTTTCTTT
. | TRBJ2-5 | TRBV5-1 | CASSLMTPSTETQYF | TGCGCCAGCAGCCTGATGACACCAAGCACAGAGACCCAGTACTTC
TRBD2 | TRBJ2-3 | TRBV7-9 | CASSLGLAGGTDTQYF | TGTGCCAGCAGCCTTGGACTAGCGGGGGGCACAGATACGCAGTATTTT
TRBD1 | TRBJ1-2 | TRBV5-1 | CASSKGQSYGYTF | TGCGCCAGCAGCAAGGGACAGAGCTATGGCTACACCTTC
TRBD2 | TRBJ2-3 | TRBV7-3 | CASSLIGAGGSTDTQYF | TGTGCCAGCAGCTTAATCGGAGCGGGGGGGAGCACAGATACGCAGTATTTT
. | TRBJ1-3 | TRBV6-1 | CASSEPGGENTIYF | TGTGCCAGCAGTGAACCGGGAGGAGAGAACACCATATATTTT
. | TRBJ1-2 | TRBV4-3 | CASSQVEKLYNGYTF | TGCGCCAGCAGCCAAGTCGAGAAGCTCTATAATGGCTACACCTTC
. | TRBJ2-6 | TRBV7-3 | CASSAFGAGANVLTF | TGTGCCAGCAGCGCCTTCGGGGCTGGGGCCAACGTCCTGACTTTC
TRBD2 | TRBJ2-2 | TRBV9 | CASSVASGGGTGELFF | TGTGCCAGCAGCGTAGCGAGCGGGGGGGGAACCGGGGAGCTGTTTTTT
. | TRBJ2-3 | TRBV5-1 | CASSLAINTDTQYF | TGCGCCAGCAGCTTGGCTATAAACACAGATACGCAGTATTTT
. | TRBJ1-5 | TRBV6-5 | CASSSGLRGQPQHF | TGTGCCAGCAGCTCAGGGTTGCGGGGACAGCCCCAGCATTTT
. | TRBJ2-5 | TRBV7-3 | CASSSWTREETQYF | TGTGCCAGCAGCTCCTGGACGCGGGAAGAGACCCAGTACTTC
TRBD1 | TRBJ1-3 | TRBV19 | CASTSGGSGNTIYF | TGTGCCAGTACATCAGGGGGTTCAGGAAACACCATATATTTT
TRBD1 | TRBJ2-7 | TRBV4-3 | CASSSPGQGWSEQYF | TGCGCCAGCTCCTCTCCGGGACAGGGGTGGTCCGAGCAGTACTTC
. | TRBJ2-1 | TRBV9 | CASSVELDSVEQFF | TGTGCCAGCAGCGTCGAATTGGACAGCGTTGAGCAGTTCTTC
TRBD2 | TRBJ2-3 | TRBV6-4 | CASSDSTSGGDTQYF | TGTGCCAGCAGTGACTCGACTAGCGGGGGGGATACGCAGTATTTT
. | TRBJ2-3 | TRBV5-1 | CASSSPQGRNTDTQYF | TGCGCCAGCAGCTCTCCACAGGGACGGAACACAGATACGCAGTATTTT
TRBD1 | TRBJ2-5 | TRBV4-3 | CASSQETGGKETQYF | TGCGCCAGCAGCCAAGAGACAGGGGGTAAAGAGACCCAGTACTTC
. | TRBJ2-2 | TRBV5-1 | CASSPPGVLGELFF | TGCGCCAGCAGCCCCCCCGGGGTTCTCGGGGAGCTGTTTTTT
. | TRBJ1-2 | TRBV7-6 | CASSLTGGANYGYTF | TGTGCCAGCAGCTTAACGGGGGGGGCTAACTATGGCTACACCTTC
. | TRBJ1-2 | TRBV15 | CATSELWGGGYTF | TGTGCCACCAGCGAGCTCTGGGGGGGTGGCTACACCTTC
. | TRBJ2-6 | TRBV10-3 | CAISELAGIGANVLTF | TGTGCCATCAGTGAGTTGGCAGGGATTGGGGCCAACGTCCTGACTTTC
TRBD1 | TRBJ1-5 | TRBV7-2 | CASSLTGQRNQPQHF | TGTGCCAGCAGCCTGACAGGGCAACGCAATCAGCCCCAGCATTTT
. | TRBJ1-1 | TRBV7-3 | CASSPGGNTEAFF | TGTGCCAGCAGCCCTGGCGGGAACACTGAAGCTTTCTTT
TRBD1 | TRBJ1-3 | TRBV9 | CASSVEGQGDGNTIYF | TGTGCCAGCAGCGTAGAAGGACAGGGAGATGGAAACACCATATATTTT
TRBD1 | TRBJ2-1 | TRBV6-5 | CASRRTGIYNEQFF | TGTGCCAGCAGGCGGACAGGGATTTACAATGAGCAGTTCTTC
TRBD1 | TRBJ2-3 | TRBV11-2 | CASSLDPTGRSTDTQYF | TGTGCCAGCAGCTTAGATCCGACAGGGCGAAGCACAGATACGCAGTATTTT